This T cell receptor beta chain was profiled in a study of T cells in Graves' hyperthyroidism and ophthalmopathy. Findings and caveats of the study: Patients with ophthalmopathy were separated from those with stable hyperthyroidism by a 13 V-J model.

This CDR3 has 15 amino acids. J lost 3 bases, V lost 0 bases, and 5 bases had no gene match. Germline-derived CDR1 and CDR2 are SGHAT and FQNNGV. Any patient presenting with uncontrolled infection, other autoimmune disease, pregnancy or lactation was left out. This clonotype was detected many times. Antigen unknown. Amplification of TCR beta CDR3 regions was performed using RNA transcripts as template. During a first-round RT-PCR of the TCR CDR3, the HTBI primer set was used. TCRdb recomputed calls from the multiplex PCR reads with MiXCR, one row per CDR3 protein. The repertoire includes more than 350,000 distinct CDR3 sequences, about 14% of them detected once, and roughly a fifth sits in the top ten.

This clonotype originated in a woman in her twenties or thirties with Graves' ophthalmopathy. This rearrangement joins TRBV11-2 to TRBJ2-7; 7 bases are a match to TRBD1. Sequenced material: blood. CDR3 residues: CASSLEAGGIYEQYF. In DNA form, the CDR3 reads TGTGCCAGCAGCTTAGAGGCAGGGGGAATCTACGAGCAGTACTTC. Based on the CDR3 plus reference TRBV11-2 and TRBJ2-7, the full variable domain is EAGVAQSPRYKIIEKRQSVAFWCNPISGHATLYWYQQILGQGPKLLIQFQNNGVVDDSQLPKDRFSAERLKGVDSTLKIQPAKLEDSAVYLCASSLEAGGIYEQYFGPGTRLTVT.